These 25 T cell receptor beta chains were all obtained from the same sample, sequenced in a study of cytomegalovirus exposure and HLA in healthy donors. PCR used 60 Vbeta primers and 13 Jbeta primers. TCRdb's copy holds only in-frame clones and misses some; the assay was immunoSEQ multiplex PCR. The data contain some 220,000 clones, 77% of them singletons. Sequencing used PBMCs. These receptors all stem from a woman aged 55-75 years in good health and CMV-seropositive.

The rearrangement links TRBV7-9 to TRBJ2-5, with D unclear. V was shortened by 2 bases and J by 0 bases, with 7 bases between the two germline ends. Germline assignment: CDR1 SEHNR and CDR2 FQNEAQ (reference sequence). This CDR3 is 14 amino acids long. CDR3 DNA: TGTGCCAGCAGCTTATTCACTTACCAAGAGACCCAGTACTTC. It codes for CASSLFTYQETQYF.

This sequence joins TRBV5-1 and TRBJ2-3, with 8 bases identical to TRBD2. The CDR3 has 16 amino acids. Germline V CDR1 and CDR2: SGHRS, YFSETQ. The V segment lost 5 bases and the J segment 2 bases; nucleotides outside the gene matches: 10. The CDR3 spells CASSASLRGDTDTQYF. The CDR3 DNA reads as TGCGCCAGCAGTGCCTCTCTGCGGGGGGACACAGATACGCAGTATTTT.

The chain carries TRBV7-9 and TRBJ1-5, with a possible D match to TRBD1 (5 bases). The CDR3 sequence is 12 residues long. Germline V gives CDR1 SEHNR, CDR2 FQNEAQ (reference sequence). The V gene lost 8 bases and the J gene lost 6 bases, with 11 bases spanning the gap. Here the CDR3 DNA reads TGTGCCAGCGCCTCGGGGGTTCAGCCCCAGCATTTT. Residues: CASASGVQPQHF.

This clone was detected only once. This sequence joins TRBV7-2 and TRBJ2-2; 13 bases map to TRBD2. The CDR3 covers 16 residues. V was pared by 4 bases and J by 7 bases, with 6 bases of the junction left unmatched. Germline loops: CDR1 SGHTA, CDR2 FQGNSA. The CDR3 reads CASSSTSGGAYGELFF. As DNA, the CDR3 is TGTGCCAGCAGCTCCACTAGCGGGGGGGCGTACGGGGAGCTGTTTTTT.

J is TRBJ1-3 and V is TRBV29-1; D perhaps matches TRBD1 (5 bases). This CDR3 is built from 15 residues. Trimming left V 4 bases short and J 1 base short, with 14 bases between. Looked up from germline, CDR1 is SQVTM and CDR2 is ANQGSEA. CDR3 bases: TGCAGCGTTGTCGGCGGACACAGGTCTGGAAACACCATATATTTT. Translation gives CSVVGGHRSGNTIYF. Together with reference TRBV29-1 and TRBJ1-3, the CDR3 gives the full variable domain: SAVISQKPSRDICQRGTSLTIQCQVDSQVTMMFWYRQQPGQSLTLIATANQGSEATYESGFVIDKFPISRPNLTFSTLTVSNMSPEDSSIYLCSVVGGHRSGNTIYFGEGSWLTVV.

The chain combines TRBV6-1 with TRBJ2-7, with 7 bases aligning to TRBD1. V shed 5 bases and J 4 bases; nucleotides not matched to a gene: 2. Germline values: CDR1 MNHNS, CDR2 SASEGT. The CDR3 runs 12 residues. The CDR3 DNA is TGTGCCAGCAGTATGGGACAGTACGAGCAGTACTTC. Translation gives CASSMGQYEQYF.

The V and J genes are TRBV6-4 and TRBJ2-2; D is undetermined. The CDR3 is 12 amino acids. CDR1 is MRHNA and CDR2 is SNTAGT in the germline V gene. V dropped 5 bases and J dropped 6 bases, with 7 bases sitting between them. CDR3 nucleotide sequence: TGTGCCAGCAGTCGGGTGGCCGGGGAGCTGTTTTTT. This encodes CASSRVAGELFF.

The rearrangement uses TRBV2 and TRBJ2-3, with D unresolved. This CDR3 spans 13 amino acids. Trimming pared 3 bases from V and 4 bases from J, leaving 8 bases between. The germline V gene encodes CDR1 SNHLY and CDR2 FYNNEI. CDR3 region: CASSDRGADTQYF. As DNA, the CDR3 is TGTGCCAGCAGTGACCGAGGCGCAGATACGCAGTATTTT.

The J gene is TRBJ2-7, the V gene TRBV18; 12 bases fit TRBD1. V shed 7 bases, J shed 3 bases, and the junction held 10 bases outside the gene matches. Germline CDR1 KGHSH, CDR2 LQKENI. CDR3 size: 16 residues. The CDR3 DNA sequence: TGTGCCAGCTTCTCCGGGACAGGGGGCGTTGGCTACGAGCAGTACTTC. It encodes CASFSGTGGVGYEQYF.

The rearrangement uses TRBV30 and TRBJ2-2; D possibly corresponds to TRBD1 (6 bases). CDR1 GTSNPN and CDR2 SVGIG come from the germline V gene (reference sequence). The CDR3 is 15 residues long. V was clipped by 8 bases and J by 0 bases, with 16 bases between them. The CDR3 spells CARTRDTSNTGELFF. The CDR3 DNA follows: TGTGCCCGTACCCGGGACACCTCGAACACCGGGGAGCTGTTTTTT.

The chain uses TRBV5-1 and TRBJ1-3; tentative D call: TRBD1 (6 bases). Germline assignment: CDR1 SGHRS and CDR2 YFSETQ. The CDR3 is 15 residues long. V was cut by 0 bases and J by 6 bases, with 13 bases left in between. The CDR3 region has the DNA TGCGCCAGCAGCTTGGTGGGCAGGGGAGCAAACACCATATATTTT. It is translated as CASSLVGRGANTIYF.

DNA of the CDR3: TGTGCCAGCAGCTTCGAACGTAGCTATGGCTACACCTTC. Translating gives CASSFERSYGYTF. The gene calls are TRBV5-4 and TRBJ1-2; D gene uncertain. The CDR3 has 13 residues. The V end was cut by 2 bases, the J end by 4 bases, with 9 bases between. Germline V lookup: CDR1 SGHNT, CDR2 YYREEE (reference sequence).

This clone was detected a few times. The chain couples TRBV7-8 to TRBJ2-2; 12 bases are shared with TRBD2. Germline V gene data show CDR1 as SGHVS and CDR2 as FQNEAQ. The CDR3 spans 18 residues. Trimming at V came to 1 base and at J to 5 bases, leaving 8 bases not matched to a gene. The chain's CDR3 is CASSLGGLAGMTTGELFF. The CDR3 bases are TGTGCCAGCAGCTTAGGGGGACTAGCGGGTATGACTACCGGGGAGCTGTTTTTT.

This clone has only one observation. This chain joins TRBV9 and TRBJ1-2; 7 bases map to TRBD1. Trimming removed 5 bases from V and 2 bases from J; junction bases left unmatched: 6. The germline CDR1 and CDR2 sequences are SGDLS and YYNGEE. This CDR3 has 14 amino acids. This CDR3 is CASRLMTGNYGYTF. The CDR3, as DNA: TGTGCCAGCAGACTTATGACAGGGAACTATGGCTACACCTTC.

The rearrangement links TRBV11-3 to TRBJ2-2, with no clear D. Germline CDR1 SGHNT, CDR2 YENEEA. The CDR3 loop spans 11 amino acids. V was shortened by 6 bases and J by 7 bases, with 6 bases between the two germline ends. The CDR3 nucleotides read TGTGCCAGCAGTCGCGGCGGGGAGCTGTTTTTT. It yields the protein CASSRGGELFF.

This sequence joins TRBV30 and TRBJ2-1; the D gene is possibly TRBD2 (5 bases). Germline CDR1 GTSNPN, CDR2 SVGIG (reference sequence). The CDR3 covers 17 residues. V was pared by 1 base and J by 0 bases, with 16 bases between. The CDR3 nucleotides are TGTGCCTGGAGTGCACCCCTTGGGAGTTTCTCCTACAATGAGCAGTTCTTC. As protein: CAWSAPLGSFSYNEQFF.

The chain joins TRBV12-5 to TRBJ2-2; D is possibly TRBD2 (5 bases). Germline V gene sequence: CDR1 LGHNT, CDR2 FRNRAP. V was shortened by 7 bases and J by 1 base, with 13 bases between the two germline ends. There are 15 residues in the CDR3. In nucleotides, the CDR3 is TGTGCTAGTGCCCTTCGGGGTCGGAACACCGGGGAGCTGTTTTTT. It encodes CASALRGRNTGELFF. The full variable domain, its missing parts supplied by reference TRBV12-5 and TRBJ2-2, is DARVTQTPRHKVTEMGQEVTMRCQPILGHNTVFWYRQTMMQGLELLAYFRNRAPLDDSGMPKDRFSAEMPDATLATLKIQPSEPRDSAVYFCASALRGRNTGELFFGEGSRLTVL.

The chain joins TRBV6-5 to TRBJ1-1; D possibly corresponds to TRBD1 (6 bases). CDR3 size: 14 residues. Trimming left V 6 bases short and J 0 bases short, with 11 bases between. Looked up from germline, CDR1 is MNHEY and CDR2 is SVGAGI. CDR3 loop: CASSVTGLNTEAFF. The CDR3, as DNA: TGTGCCAGCAGCGTTACAGGGTTGAACACTGAAGCTTTCTTT.

CDR3 residues: CAWSPLGGISTEAFF. The CDR3 DNA reads as TGTGCCTGGAGCCCTTTGGGGGGGATAAGCACTGAAGCTTTCTTT. The chain combines TRBV30 with TRBJ1-1, with a possible D match to TRBD1 (5 bases). Trimming removed 3 bases from V and 4 bases from J, with 18 bases in between. Germline V gives CDR1 GTSNPN, CDR2 SVGIG (reference sequence). This CDR3 has 15 amino acids. Looking up the rest from reference TRBV30 and TRBJ1-1 gives the full variable domain: SQTIHQWPATLVQPVGSPLSLECTVEGTSNPNLYWYRQAAGRGLQLLFYSVGIGQISSEVPQNLSASRPQDRQFILSSKKLLLSDSGFYLCAWSPLGGISTEAFFGQGTRLTVV.

Notes on this clone: Other DNA variants within this sample encode the same CDR3. This chain links TRBV7-2 with TRBJ1-5; D call uncertain. The CDR3 extends over 13 amino acids. Germline assignment: CDR1 SGHTA and CDR2 FQGNSA. The ends were cut back, 1 base at V and 5 bases at J, with 6 bases in the middle. CDR3 loop: CASSLGRDQPQHF. In nucleotides, the CDR3 is TGTGCCAGCAGCTTAGGTCGGGATCAGCCCCAGCATTTT.

CDR3 sequence: CASSVQSGRAGELFF. The CDR3 bases are TGTGCCAGCAGCGTTCAGTCAGGGAGGGCCGGGGAGCTGTTTTTT. The V call is TRBV9, the J call TRBJ2-2, with 7 bases fitting TRBD2. Germline V gene sequence: CDR1 SGDLS, CDR2 YYNGEE. J lost 6 bases, V lost 2 bases, and 7 bases had no gene match. The CDR3 runs 15 residues.

This clone appeared a single time. V is TRBV10-1 and J is TRBJ2-7, with 7 bases fitting TRBD2. CDR3 length: 13 amino acids. J lost 1 base, V lost 8 bases, and 5 bases had no gene match. Germline CDR1 is WNHNN and CDR2 is SYGVQD (reference sequence). CDR3 in amino acids: CASGAGPSYEQYF. For the CDR3, the DNA is TGCGCCAGCGGAGCGGGACCATCCTACGAGCAGTACTTC.

This clone was recorded once. This chain links TRBV5-8 with TRBJ1-3, with D possibly TRBD1 on 5 matching bases. V lost 1 base, J lost 0 bases, and 8 bases lay in between. The CDR3 runs to 15 residues. The V gene's germline CDR1 is SGHTS and CDR2 YDEGEE. CDR3 nucleotides: TGTGCCAGCAGCTTGCGGGGGGGCTCTGGAAACACCATATATTTT. It encodes CASSLRGGSGNTIYF.

The chain employs TRBV30 and TRBJ2-7, with D perhaps TRBD1 (6 bases). From germline, CDR1 is GTSNPN and CDR2 SVGIG (reference sequence). The CDR3 is made up of 11 amino acids. V was cut by 5 bases and J by 7 bases, with 12 bases left in between. CDR3 nucleotides: TGTGCCTGGGGGGGCTGGGGGGAGCAGTACTTC. This translates into CAWGGWGEQYF.

This chain links TRBV19 with TRBJ2-5; 10 bases line up with TRBD1. Germline CDR1 is LNHDA and CDR2 is SQIVND (reference sequence). CDR3 length: 14 amino acids. After removal of 7 bases from V and 3 bases from J, the junction contained 5 bases not matched to a gene. CDR3 in amino acids: CASNGGTGEETQYF. CDR3 sequence (DNA): TGTGCCAGTAACGGCGGGACAGGGGAAGAGACCCAGTACTTC.